These 27 T cell receptor beta chains came from one sample sequenced in a study of cytomegalovirus exposure and HLA in healthy donors (dated 2017 in TCRdb). The receptor library was made with the immunoSEQ multiplex PCR assay. The multiplex PCR relied on a mix of 60 forward primers for TCR Vbeta segments and 13 reverse primers for TCR Jbeta segments. This is the immuneACCESS table as TCRdb keeps it, with only in-frame sequences that have V and J called. A part of the clones is gone; compared with another copy, unresolved V genes explain less than half, and the rest is unexplained. This sample comprises some 150,000 clones, roughly four fifths of them detected only once. The top ten clonotypes cover roughly 7.3% of the sample. The specimen sequenced was PBMCs. All receptors come from a man aged 25 to 45 in good health and CMV-seronegative.

This chain connects TRBV27 to TRBJ1-6; no clear D gene. CDR3 length: 15 amino acids. Germline CDR1 MNHEY, CDR2 SMNVEV (reference sequence). The V end was cut by 5 bases, the J end by 0 bases, with 8 bases between. CDR3 bases: TGTGCCAGCAGTCCGTCCCGCTCCTATAATTCACCCCTCCACTTT. This gives the protein CASSPSRSYNSPLHF.

The J gene is TRBJ2-1, the V gene TRBV28; TRBD1 matches 9 bases. The CDR3 is 18 amino acids. V shed 2 bases and J 0 bases; nucleotides not matched to a gene: 8. Per germline, CDR1 MDHEN and CDR2 SYDVKM. CDR3 nucleotides: TGTGCCAGCAGTTTAAGGGAACAGGGGGCAAGCTCCTACAATGAGCAGTTCTTC. Translated, it gives CASSLREQGASSYNEQFF.

About this clone itself: The junction and the germline gene differ at one end; a read error may be behind it. CDR3: CASSIGRDRNSQYF. The CDR3 DNA sequence: TGTGCCAGTAGTATAGGGAGGGACCGAAACAGTCAGTACTTC. V gene TRBV19 combines with J gene TRBJ2-4, with D tentatively TRBD2 (6 bases). Germline V gene data show CDR1 as LNHDA and CDR2 as SQIVND (reference sequence). The CDR3 runs to 14 residues.

The chain links TRBV28 to TRBJ2-2; 11 nucleotides agree with TRBD2. Germline loops: CDR1 MDHEN, CDR2 SYDVKM. V lost 6 bases to trimming and J lost 8 bases; unmatched junction nucleotides: 20. The CDR3 sequence is 19 residues long. CDR3 amino acids: CASSDGLAGVGSRSGELFF. DNA of the CDR3: TGTGCCAGCAGCGACGGACTAGCGGGTGTTGGAAGCCGGAGTGGGGAGCTGTTTTTT.

This chain links TRBV7-2 with TRBJ1-3; 9 bases line up with TRBD1. Losses at the gene ends were 10 bases for V and 4 bases for J; bases not matched to a gene: 8. CDR3 length: 14 residues. CDR1 is SGHTA, CDR2 FQGNSA, per germline. CDR3: CATSRGTGGNTIYF. CDR3 DNA sequence: TGTGCCACCTCTAGGGGGACAGGGGGAAACACCATATATTTT.

The V gene is TRBV11-2, the J gene TRBJ2-5, with 8 bases identical to TRBD1. V lost 1 base and J lost 11; bases outside the gene matches: 21. Germline-derived CDR1 and CDR2 are SGHAT and FQNNGV. This CDR3 is 18 amino acids long. As DNA, the CDR3 is TGTGCCAGCAGCTTAGCATTAGGGACAGGTCGGTTAGTGGAAGAGCAGTACTTC. It yields the protein CASSLALGTGRLVEEQYF.

The rearrangement joins TRBV4-2 to TRBJ1-4; no clear D. V shed 3 bases and J shed 0 bases, with 11 bases lying between them. This CDR3 contains 16 residues. Germline V gives CDR1 LGHNA, CDR2 YNFKEQ. CDR3 region: CASSQAHLATNEKLFF. Here the CDR3 DNA reads TGTGCCAGCAGCCAGGCCCATTTGGCAACTAATGAAAAACTGTTTTTT.

The genes are TRBV5-1 and TRBJ2-5, with 9 nucleotides matching TRBD2. CDR1 and CDR2 from the germline V gene are SGHRS and YFSETQ. The trim removed 8 bases at V and 3 bases at J, leaving 11 bases unmatched. This CDR3 spans 15 amino acids. CDR3 loop: CASTYSGSGEETQYF. The DNA of the CDR3 is TGCGCCAGTACCTATAGCGGGAGTGGGGAAGAGACCCAGTACTTC.

This clone appeared once. The chain employs TRBV7-9 and TRBJ2-1; tentatively, D is TRBD1 (5 bases). Looked up from germline, CDR1 is SEHNR and CDR2 is FQNEAQ (reference sequence). CDR3 length: 16 residues. The V gene lost 3 bases and the J gene lost 8 bases, with 20 bases spanning the gap. Here the CDR3 DNA reads TGTGCCAGCAGCTTTGGTAGGGGTCTCGGTAGGGATGAGCAGTTCTTC. As protein: CASSFGRGLGRDEQFF.

The V and J genes are TRBV6-5 and TRBJ2-2, with D tentatively TRBD2 (6 bases). CDR3 length: 14 amino acids. Per the germline V gene, CDR1 is MNHEY and CDR2 is SVGAGI. Trimming stripped 5 bases from V and 6 bases from J, with 13 bases between. The CDR3 DNA sequence: TGTGCCAGCAGTCACGGGGGATTTGCCGGGGAGCTGTTTTTT. Its translation is CASSHGGFAGELFF.

The chain couples TRBV2 to TRBJ2-5; no firm D call. Trimming removed 2 bases from V and 0 bases from J, with 7 bases in between. This CDR3 region has 14 residues. Germline CDR1 and CDR2: SNHLY and FYNNEI. The CDR3, as DNA: TGTGCCAGCAGTGAATCAGCGTACCAAGAGACCCAGTACTTC. Its protein is CASSESAYQETQYF.

This chain links TRBV6-5 with TRBJ1-1; 8 nucleotides line up with TRBD1. This CDR3 has 14 amino acids. With V trimmed by 6 bases and J by 2 bases, 5 bases remained unmatched. Germline CDR1 MNHEY, CDR2 SVGAGI. For the CDR3, the DNA is TGTGCCAGCAGCCGGGGACAGGTTAACACTGAAGCTTTCTTT. Translation: CASSRGQVNTEAFF.

The chain couples TRBV6-5 to TRBJ1-2; 10 bases line up with TRBD1. This CDR3 comprises 14 residues. J lost 5 bases, V lost 6 bases, and 6 bases had no gene match. In germline, CDR1 is MNHEY, CDR2 SVGAGI. CDR3 sequence reads: CASRRQGAGYGYTF. CDR3 bases: TGTGCCAGCAGGCGACAGGGGGCGGGATATGGCTACACCTTC.

The chain uses TRBV2 and TRBJ1-4; a possible D gene is TRBD1 (5 bases). Looked up from germline, CDR1 is SNHLY and CDR2 is FYNNEI. CDR3 size: 14 residues. The V end was cut by 7 bases, the J end by 7 bases, with 16 bases between. The CDR3 DNA is TGTGCCAGCACCCGGGGGGGTGGGGGTGAAAAACTGTTTTTT. It specifies CASTRGGGGEKLFF. The complete variable domain, with remaining parts taken from reference TRBV2 and TRBJ1-4, reads EPEVTQTPSHQVTQMGQEVILRCVPISNHLYFYWYRQILGQKVEFLVSFYNNEISEKSEIFDDQFSVERPDGSNFTLKIRSTKLEDSAMYFCASTRGGGGEKLFFGSGTQLSVL.

This clone was seen once. The V gene is TRBV7-6, the J gene TRBJ2-1; TRBD1 aligns across 7 bases. In germline, CDR1 is SGHVS, CDR2 FNYEAQ. The ends lost 5 bases at V and 2 bases at J; junction bases unmatched: 6. The length of the CDR3 is 15 residues. The CDR3 region has the DNA TGTGCCAGCAGCATAGACAGGGCGCCCTACAATGAGCAGTTCTTC. Protein sequence: CASSIDRAPYNEQFF.

CDR3 sequence reads: CASSSRTALYNEQFF. The CDR3 DNA reads as TGTGCCAGCAGTTCTCGGACAGCCCTATACAATGAGCAGTTCTTC. This chain joins TRBV27 and TRBJ2-1, with D perhaps matching TRBD1 (6 bases). Germline CDR1 MNHEY, CDR2 SMNVEV (reference sequence). The CDR3 totals 15 residues. Trimming took 4 bases from V and 4 from J, leaving 14 bases between them.

This chain connects TRBV28 to TRBJ2-1, with 8 bases matching TRBD2. Germline values: CDR1 MDHEN, CDR2 SYDVKM. The CDR3 is 17 amino acids. The V gene end was trimmed by 1 base and the J gene end by 5 bases; junction bases not matched to a gene: 10. In DNA form, the CDR3 reads TGTGCCAGCAGTTTATTCTTCAGCGGGAGTTCGCACAATGAGCAGTTCTTC. It is translated as CASSLFFSGSSHNEQFF.

The chain uses TRBV4-1 and TRBJ2-1; 9 nucleotides match TRBD2. The trim removed 0 bases at V and 5 bases at J, leaving 5 bases unmatched. This CDR3 has 16 residues. Looked up from germline, CDR1 is MGHRA and CDR2 is YSYEKL. The CDR3 sequence: CASSQEVGLAHNEQFF. The CDR3 nucleotides are TGCGCCAGCAGCCAAGAAGTGGGACTAGCACACAATGAGCAGTTCTTC.

The V and J genes are TRBV7-9 and TRBJ1-4; 9 nucleotides agree with TRBD1. This CDR3 spans 15 amino acids. CDR1 SEHNR and CDR2 FQNEAQ come from the germline V gene (reference sequence). The V segment lost 3 bases and the J segment 8 bases; nucleotides outside the gene matches: 7. DNA of the CDR3: TGTGCCAGCAGCTTGGGGACAGGGCAGTGGGAAAAACTGTTTTTT. This sequence encodes CASSLGTGQWEKLFF.

In its sample, this clone was seen a few times. The chain recombines TRBV7-9 with TRBJ1-5; 8 nucleotides align to TRBD1. The germline V gene has CDR1 SEHNR and CDR2 FQNEAQ (reference sequence). Germline trimming cut 5 bases from V and 1 base from J; bases unmatched to any gene: 4. The CDR3 is 15 amino acids. DNA of the CDR3: TGTGCCAGCAGCCCGGACAGGGAGAGCAATCAGCCCCAGCATTTT. Protein: CASSPDRESNQPQHF.

The rearrangement uses TRBV6-1 and TRBJ2-2; tentatively, D is TRBD2 (5 bases). V shed 1 base and J shed 8 bases, with 8 bases lying between them. The CDR3 runs 13 residues. CDR1 MNHNS and CDR2 SASEGT come from the germline V gene. The CDR3 sequence: CASSEEPGGELFF. In DNA form, the CDR3 reads TGTGCCAGCAGTGAAGAACCGGGGGGGGAGCTGTTTTTT.

The chain links TRBV11-2 to TRBJ1-2; D gene unclear. The V gene's germline CDR1 is SGHAT and CDR2 FQNNGV. The CDR3 contains 15 residues. The germline V and J ends were trimmed by 0 bases and 6 bases, with 14 bases remaining between them. The CDR3 sequence: CASSLEPRPGNGYTF. DNA of the CDR3: TGTGCCAGCAGCTTAGAGCCCCGGCCGGGGAATGGCTACACCTTC.

DNA for the CDR3: TGTGCCAGCTCACAGACTAGCGGGGGATCCACAGATACGCAGTATTTT. This codes for CASSQTSGGSTDTQYF. V is TRBV18 and J is TRBJ2-3; TRBD2 aligns across 12 bases. This CDR3 region has 16 residues. J lost 2 bases, V lost 4 bases, and 4 bases had no gene match. Germline V gene data show CDR1 as KGHSH and CDR2 as LQKENI.

This rearrangement joins TRBV5-1 to TRBJ1-2; D ambiguous. Germline lookup yields CDR1 SGHRS and CDR2 YFSETQ. V shed 0 bases and J shed 3 bases, with 6 bases lying between them. The CDR3 is 13 residues long. The chain's CDR3 is CASSLAADYGYTF. CDR3 DNA sequence: TGCGCCAGCAGCTTGGCGGCGGACTATGGCTACACCTTC.

This chain connects TRBV5-5 to TRBJ1-2, with a tentative D call TRBD1 (6 bases). Germline V gene lookup returns CDR1 SGHKS and CDR2 YYEKEE (reference sequence). The V end lost 2 bases, the J end lost 0 bases, and 8 bases lay between the germline ends. CDR3 length: 14 amino acids. CDR3 residues: CASSFRGTNYGYTF. CDR3 bases: TGTGCCAGCAGCTTCAGGGGAACTAACTATGGCTACACCTTC.

This chain connects TRBV4-2 to TRBJ2-1, with 8 bases matching TRBD2. The CDR3 has 14 residues. In germline, CDR1 is LGHNA, CDR2 YNFKEQ. Trimming cost V 4 bases and J 3 bases; bases outside gene matches: 2. CDR3 nucleotide sequence: TGTGCCAGCAGCCCAGCGGGGGACTACAATGAGCAGTTCTTC. This translates into CASSPAGDYNEQFF.

This chain uses TRBV9 with TRBJ2-1, with 8 positions matching TRBD2. Germline V gene sequence: CDR1 SGDLS, CDR2 YYNGEE. V trimming: 4 bases; J trimming: 7 bases; junction bases outside the gene matches: 10. The CDR3 totals 15 residues. The CDR3 region is CASSNGGASGNEQFF. The CDR3 DNA reads TGTGCCAGCAGCAACGGGGGGGCTTCGGGGAATGAGCAGTTCTTC.